This entry features one TCR beta chain sequence. Trimming at V came to 5 bases and at J to 6 bases, leaving 10 bases not matched to a gene. The CDR3 is 15 amino acids. Looked up from germline, CDR1 is LNHDA and CDR2 is SQIVND (reference sequence). These data are taken from a study of blood T cell repertoires in COVID-19. Study overall: Sites across the United States, Italy and Spain contributed samples from acute and convalescent COVID-19.

In the study's own analysis: It was from reference gene primer amplification that nucleated cell counts were estimated. Here immunoSEQ multiplex PCR was the method, and the copy in TCRdb shows in-frame clones only, minus some. V and J calls and clone size come straight from that table; D and trimming were deduced from the DNA. In the table there are approximately 63,000 clones, more than 60% of which are singletons. This receptor was taken from a woman in her seventies with acute or convalescent COVID-19. Sequencing was performed on peripheral blood. The chain carries TRBV19 and TRBJ2-3; 8 positions match TRBD1. The CDR3 DNA is TGTGCCAGTAGTTCCCAGGACAGGGCTGACGATACGCAGTATTTT. Protein product: CASSSQDRADDTQYF.